The clone carrying this T cell receptor (beta chain) was seen more than once but under ten times. As yet, its antigen is unknown. After removal of 6 bases from V and 1 base from J, the junction contained 8 bases not matched to a gene. Germline loops: CDR1 LNHDA, CDR2 SQIVND (reference sequence). This CDR3 region has 17 residues. The PCR made use of 60 Vbeta and 13 Jbeta primers. Assay: immunoSEQ multiplex PCR; the TCRdb copy retains only in-frame clones and omits some. The sample has 140,000 or so clones; 61% are singletons. This record comes from a study of cytomegalovirus exposure and HLA in healthy donors. Study-level information: Within the Caucasian-associated ancestry cluster were around 81% of the approximately 390 genotyped donors. General study results and limits: In terms of immune exposure information, only CMV serostatus was available. Productive rates of about 87% or about 30% were seen for most TCR beta V segments in an earlier analysis. A later analysis appeared to link common viral pathogens to several of the most significant clusters.

What was sequenced was PBMCs. This TCR derives from a male donor in good health and CMV-seronegative. The rearrangement joins TRBV19 to TRBJ2-6; TRBD1 aligns across 8 bases. The CDR3 coding sequence is TGTGCCAGTAGACAGGACAGGGAATCGTCTGGGGCCAACGTCCTGACTTTC. This codes for CASRQDRESSGANVLTF.